Here is one T cell receptor (beta chain) with its context. These data originate in a study of blood T cell repertoires in COVID-19. Overall study: Sites in the United States, Italy and Spain provided acute and convalescent COVID-19 samples. The cDNA or gDNA used as material had been derived from T cells, B-cell-depleted T cells, or PBMCs.

Source study methods: Estimates of nucleated cell counts were drawn from the amplification of reference gene primers. Profiled with immunoSEQ multiplex PCR; TCRdb holds only in-frame clones, not every one. V, J and clone size are taken as reported in that table, and D and trimming were inferred from the DNA itself. Altogether 150,000 to 200,000 clones are present, 80% being singletons, with the ten largest covering 6%. This CDR3 is built from 11 residues. The V gene's germline CDR1 is SGHRS and CDR2 YFSETQ. V lost 7 bases and J lost 5; bases outside the gene matches: 1. Those enrolled, adults aged roughly 18 to 89 years, came from about two dozen US areas.

The gene calls are TRBV5-1 and TRBJ2-5, with 8 bases fitting TRBD1. This receptor was obtained from a man aged 35 to 55 who had recovered from COVID-19. Sequences were obtained from PBMCs or T cells enriched from blood (not recorded which). The DNA of the CDR3 is TGCGCCAGCCGGACAGGGGAGACCCAGTACTTC. Translation gives CASRTGETQYF.